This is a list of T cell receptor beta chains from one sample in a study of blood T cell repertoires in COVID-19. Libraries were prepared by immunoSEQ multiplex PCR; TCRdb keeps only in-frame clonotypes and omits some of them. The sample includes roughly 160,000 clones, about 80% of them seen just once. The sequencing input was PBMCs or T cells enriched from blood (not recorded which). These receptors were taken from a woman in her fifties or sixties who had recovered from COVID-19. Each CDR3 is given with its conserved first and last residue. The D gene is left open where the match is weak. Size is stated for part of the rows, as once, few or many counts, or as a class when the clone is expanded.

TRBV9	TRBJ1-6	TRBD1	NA	TGTGCCAGCAGCGTAGGGACAGGAGGATATAATTCACCCCTCCACTTT	CASSVGTGGYNSPLHF
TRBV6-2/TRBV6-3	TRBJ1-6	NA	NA	TGTGCCAGCAGTTACTGGTCAGGGGTGCTCCACTTT	CASSYWSGVLHF
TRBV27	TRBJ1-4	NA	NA	TGTGCCAGCAGATCCCCCGGGGAAAAACTGTTTTTT	CASRSPGEKLFF
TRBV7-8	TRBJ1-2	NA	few	TGTGCCAGCAGCTCCACTATCAACTATGGCTACACCTTC	CASSSTINYGYTF
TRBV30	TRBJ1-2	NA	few	TGTGCCTGGACTGGCGCAGGAAACTATGGCTACACCTTC	CAWTGAGNYGYTF
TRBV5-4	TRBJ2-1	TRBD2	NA	TGTGCCAGCAGCTTGAACGGGGGGGCCTACAATGAGCAGTTCTTC	CASSLNGGAYNEQFF
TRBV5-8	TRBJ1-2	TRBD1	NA	TGTGCCAGCAGCAGGACAGGGGCCTTCTATGGCTACACCTTC	CASSRTGAFYGYTF
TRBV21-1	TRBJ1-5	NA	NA	TGTGCCAGCAGCCCACGAACGGGGGAGGGCAATCAGCCCCAGCATTTT	CASSPRTGEGNQPQHF
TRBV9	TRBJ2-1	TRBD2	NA	TGTGCCAGCAGCGTAGTGGCGGGGGGATACAATGAGCAGTTCTTC	CASSVVAGGYNEQFF
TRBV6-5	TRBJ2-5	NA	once	TGTGCCAGCACGGCGGGAGAGACCCAGTACTTC	CASTAGETQYF
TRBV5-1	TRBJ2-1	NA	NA	TGCGCCAGCAGCTTGGTTACCTCCGGCAATGAGCAGTTCTTC	CASSLVTSGNEQFF
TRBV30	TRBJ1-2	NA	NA	TGTGCCTGGAGTGCACAGGGTTCTGGCTACACCTTC	CAWSAQGSGYTF
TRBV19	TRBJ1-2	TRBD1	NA	TGTGCCAGTAGCCCCCCGGGACAGGCTAACTATGGCTACACCTTC	CASSPPGQANYGYTF
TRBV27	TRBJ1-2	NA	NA	TGTGCCAGCCAAGTAGACAGTTGGCGGTATGGCTACACCTTC	CASQVDSWRYGYTF
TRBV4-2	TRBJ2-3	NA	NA	TGTGCCAGCAGCCAAGGGGGTACTAGGTACACAGATACGCAGTATTTT	CASSQGGTRYTDTQYF
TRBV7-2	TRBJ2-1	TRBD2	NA	TGTGCCAGCAGTCCACTAGCGGGTGACTACAATGAGCAGTTCTTC	CASSPLAGDYNEQFF
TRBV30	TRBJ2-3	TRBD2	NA	TGTGCCTGGAGCCGGGGGGGCGGGGAGACAGATACGCAGTATTTT	CAWSRGGGETDTQYF
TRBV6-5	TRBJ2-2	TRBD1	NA	TGTGCCAGCGACCGGGACAGGGTCACCGGGGAGCTGTTTTTT	CASDRDRVTGELFF
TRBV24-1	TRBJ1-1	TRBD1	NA	TGTGCCACTACCTCAGGGGGGAACACTGAAGCTTTCTTT	CATTSGGNTEAFF
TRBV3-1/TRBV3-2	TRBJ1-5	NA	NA	TGTGCCAGCAGCCAGTCCACGTGGGGGGTGAATCAGCCCCAGCATTTT	CASSQSTWGVNQPQHF
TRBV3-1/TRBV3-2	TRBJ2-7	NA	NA	TGTGCCAGCAGCCAAGAGGGCCGCTCCTACGAGCAGTACTTC	CASSQEGRSYEQYF
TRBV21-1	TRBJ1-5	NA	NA	TGTGCCAGCAGCAAGGCCCCCCCGGGACAGGGGAATCAGCCCCAGCATTTT	CASSKAPPGQGNQPQHF
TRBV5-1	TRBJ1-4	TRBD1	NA	TGCGCCAGCAGCTTGCTCCTACTCCGGGACAGGGGTGAAAAACTGTTTTTT	CASSLLLLRDRGEKLFF
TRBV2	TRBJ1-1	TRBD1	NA	TGTGCCAGCCAAGGGACAGGAGGCCTCACTGAAGCTTTCTTT	CASQGTGGLTEAFF
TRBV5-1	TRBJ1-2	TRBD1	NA	TGCGCCAGCAGCTTAGGGACAGTTGACGACTATGGCTACACCTTC	CASSLGTVDDYGYTF
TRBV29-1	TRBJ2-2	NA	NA	TGCAGCGTTCGATTCCAGGCCGGGGAGCTGTTTTTT	CSVRFQAGELFF
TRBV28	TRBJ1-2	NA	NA	TGTGCCAGCAGTTTAAGGGTAGAGGGTGGCTACACCTTC	CASSLRVEGGYTF
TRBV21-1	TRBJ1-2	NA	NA	TGTGCCAGCAGCAAAGAGCGGGTTAGGGAAGGGAATAGGAACTATGGCTACACCTTC	CASSKERVREGNRNYGYTF
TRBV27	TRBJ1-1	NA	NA	TGTGCCAGCAGGGAACGGGGGAACACTGAAGCTTTCTTT	CASRERGNTEAFF
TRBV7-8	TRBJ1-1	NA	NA	TGTGCCAGCAGCTTAGCGGTACAGGTGAACACTGAAGCTTTCTTT	CASSLAVQVNTEAFF
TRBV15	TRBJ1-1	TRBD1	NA	TGTGCCACCAGCAGGACAGGGCGGGACACTGAAGCTTTCTTT	CATSRTGRDTEAFF
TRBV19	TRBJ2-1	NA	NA	TGTGCCAGTAGTATCGGGGTAGAGGGTGAGCAGTTCTTC	CASSIGVEGEQFF
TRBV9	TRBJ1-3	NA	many	TGTGCCAGCAGCACAGGATTCTCTGGAAACACCATATATTTT	CASSTGFSGNTIYF
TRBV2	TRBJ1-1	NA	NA	TGTGCCAGCAGTGATATCAGGGGGAACACTGAAGCTTTCTTT	CASSDIRGNTEAFF
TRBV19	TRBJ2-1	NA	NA	TGTGCCAGTAGTACAGGGTTTTCTGAGCAGTTCTTC	CASSTGFSEQFF
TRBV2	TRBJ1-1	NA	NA	TGTGCCAGCAGTGAATGGGAGGGGTCCACTGAAGCTTTCTTT	CASSEWEGSTEAFF
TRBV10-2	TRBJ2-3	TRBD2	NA	TGCGCCAGCAGCCTAGCGGGGGGGTACGATACGCAGTATTTT	CASSLAGGYDTQYF
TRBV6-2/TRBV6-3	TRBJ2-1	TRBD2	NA	TGTGCCAGCAGTTTCCTAGCGGGGGGACCCAATGAGCAGTTCTTC	CASSFLAGGPNEQFF
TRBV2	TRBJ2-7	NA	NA	TGTGCCAGCAGAAGGGATTGGAGGTCCTACGAGCAGTACTTC	CASRRDWRSYEQYF
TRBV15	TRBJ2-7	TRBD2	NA	TGTGCCACCAGGGGAGGGGACGAGCAGTACTTC	CATRGGDEQYF
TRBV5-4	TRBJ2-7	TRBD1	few	TGTGCCAGCAGCTTGGGGCCGCAGGGGGCGAACGAGCAGTACTTC	CASSLGPQGANEQYF
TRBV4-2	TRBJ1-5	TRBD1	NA	TGTGCCAGCAGCCAAGATCCCGGGACAGGGGAGCCCCAGCATTTT	CASSQDPGTGEPQHF
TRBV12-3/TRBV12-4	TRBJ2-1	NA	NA	TGTGCCAGCAGTTTTTTAGGGGGTGAGCAGTTCTTC	CASSFLGGEQFF
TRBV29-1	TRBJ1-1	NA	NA	TGCAGCGTTACAGCCAACGGTGGCACTGAAGCTTTCTTT	CSVTANGGTEAFF
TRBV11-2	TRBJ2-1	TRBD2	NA	TGTGCCAGCAGCCCTAGGGGCTATAGCGGGGGGGAGACCAATGAGCAGTTCTTC	CASSPRGYSGGETNEQFF
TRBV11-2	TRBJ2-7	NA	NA	TGTGCCAGCAGCTTCACAGGGTCCTACGAGCAGTACTTC	CASSFTGSYEQYF
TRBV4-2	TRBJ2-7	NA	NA	TGTGCCAGCAGCCAAGTTCTGGACATACGCCTGGACGAGCAGTACTTC	CASSQVLDIRLDEQYF
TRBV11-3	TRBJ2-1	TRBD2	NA	TGTGCCAGCAGCCTAAGGGGGACTAGCGGGGTAGGTGAGCAGTTCTTC	CASSLRGTSGVGEQFF
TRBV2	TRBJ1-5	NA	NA	TGTGCCAGCAGTGCCCAGGCGGGCGGGCAGCCCCAGCATTTT	CASSAQAGGQPQHF
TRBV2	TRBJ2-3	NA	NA	TGTGCCAGCAGTGATCTAGGAGGGGGGGGCACAGATACGCAGTATTTT	CASSDLGGGGTDTQYF
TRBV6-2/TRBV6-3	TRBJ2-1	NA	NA	TGTGCCAGCAGTTACGAGGGTAGAAACAATGAGCAGTTCTTC	CASSYEGRNNEQFF
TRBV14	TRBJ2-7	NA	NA	TGTGCCAGCAGCCTCCAACTACAATCCTACGAGCAGTACTTC	CASSLQLQSYEQYF
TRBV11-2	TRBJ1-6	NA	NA	TGTGCCAGCAGCTTAGCTGAGACTGGCTATTCACCCCTCCACTTT	CASSLAETGYSPLHF
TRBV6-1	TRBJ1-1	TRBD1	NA	TGTGCCAGCAGTGAACAGGGGGCCTCGAACACTGAAGCTTTCTTT	CASSEQGASNTEAFF
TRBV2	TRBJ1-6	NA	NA	TGTGCCAGCAGTGATGAGGTGTTATCACCCCTCCACTTT	CASSDEVLSPLHF